This T cell receptor beta chain was sequenced during a study of cytomegalovirus exposure and HLA in healthy donors. In the PCR, 60 Vbeta and 13 Jbeta primers were used. The repertoire was sequenced with immunoSEQ multiplex PCR; TCRdb's copy has only in-frame clones and lacks some. The table records roughly 160,000 clones, 70% to 80% of them present only once. Sequencing was done on a sample of PBMCs. The sequence came from a woman in her forties or fifties in good health and CMV-seronegative.

The CDR3 DNA follows: TGTGCCAGCTCACCATCGGGACAGGGGTACTATGGCTACACCTTC. Its translation: CASSPSGQGYYGYTF. This sequence joins TRBV18 and TRBJ1-2, with 10 bases that match TRBD1. This CDR3 spans 15 amino acids. The junction had 3 bases not matched to a gene; V was cut back by 2 bases and J by 3 bases. Germline V gives CDR1 KGHSH, CDR2 LQKENI.